This T cell receptor (beta chain) was captured in a study of post-analysis software for immune sequencing data. For the study at large: The patients showed relapsing-remitting, secondary progressive and progressive-relapsing multiple sclerosis courses. Study outcomes and limitations: Roughly 5 TRBV segments, including TRBV5-6, TRBV5-1 and TRBV20-1, were more frequent in patients than controls. Batch-matched samples strongly co-clustered by F measure. For normalized Chao1 diversity, multiple sclerosis patients scored significantly lower than controls did.

The CDR3 extends over 13 amino acids. CDR1 and CDR2 (germline): SNHLY, FYNNEI. The ends were cut back, 4 bases at V and 6 bases at J, with 10 bases in the middle. cDNA libraries of TCR beta carried unique molecular identifiers. The T cell input of roughly 0.85 to 11 million gave roughly 0.5 million cDNA molecules. TCRdb independently ran MiXCR on the PCR reads; one entry per CDR3 protein. This table has hundreds of thousands of distinct CDR3 sequences, over 35% appearing once. This clonotype was observed once. The antigen is not known. The rearrangement links TRBV2 to TRBJ1-5, with D perhaps matching TRBD1 (5 bases). The TCR was taken from a girl between 5 and 17 years old with multiple sclerosis. The sample comprised blood. The CDR3 spells CASSGDGRQPQHF. CDR3 sequence (DNA): TGTGCCAGCAGTGGGGACGGACGTCAGCCCCAGCATTTT.